Presented here are 13 T cell receptor beta chains from one specimen sequenced in a study of shared clonotypes between healthy human individuals. Data came from immunoSEQ multiplex PCR; TCRdb stores just in-frame clones and leaves some out. Of nearly 2 million clones in the sample, about 94% were seen once. CD8 cells classed as naive were CD45RO-negative and positively selected for CCR7, excluding terminally differentiated effector memory CD45RA+ cells. The sequenced material came from naive CD8+ T cells sorted from blood. The receptors stem from a man younger than 35 in good health.

Points on this clone: A read error may produce the germline difference seen at one junction end. The gene calls are TRBV7-7 and TRBJ2-7; no reliable D call. From germline, CDR1 is SSHAT and CDR2 FNYEAQ (reference sequence). The CDR3 runs to 15 residues. CDR3: CASSFTTSLTYEQYF. In DNA, the CDR3 is TGTGCTAGCAGCTTTACCACGTCACTCACCTACGAGCAGTACTTC.

The gene calls are TRBV6-6 and TRBJ1-6; D might be TRBD1 (5 bases). CDR1 is MNHNY and CDR2 is SVGAGI in the germline V gene (reference sequence). The V and J ends lost 2 bases and 7 bases respectively, with 12 bases between them. The length of the CDR3 is 15 residues. The CDR3 reads CASSYEEGPNSPLHF. CDR3 DNA: TGTGCCAGCAGTTACGAGGAGGGGCCGAATTCACCCCTCCACTTT.

Details on this clone: The identical CDR3 is also encoded by other nucleotide sequences in the sample. The gene calls are TRBV9 and TRBJ2-7; 9 bases line up with TRBD2. V dropped 0 bases and J dropped 3; count of bases not matched to a gene: 1. Germline-derived CDR1 and CDR2 are SGDLS and YYNGEE. This CDR3 contains 14 residues. The CDR3 loop reads CASSVAAGGYEQYF. CDR3 bases: TGTGCCAGCAGCGTAGCAGCGGGGGGCTACGAGCAGTACTTC.

This rearrangement joins TRBV10-3 to TRBJ1-6; D remains unclear. Between the trimmed V and J ends, which lost 0 bases and 10 bases, there was a span of 10 bases. Per the germline V gene, CDR1 is ENHRY and CDR2 is SYGVKD. The CDR3 totals 14 residues. CDR3 DNA: TGTGCCATCAGTGAGTCGATCGGGGTCTCACCCCTCCACTTT. This encodes CAISESIGVSPLHF.

The chain combines TRBV19 with TRBJ2-7, with 12 nucleotides matching TRBD2. V was pared by 3 bases and J by 2 bases, with 8 bases of the junction left unmatched. The germline CDR1 and CDR2 sequences are LNHDA and SQIVND (reference sequence). The CDR3 loop spans 17 amino acids. In nucleotides, the CDR3 is TGTGCCAGTAGTATCGGGACTAGCGGGCCTACTCCCTACGAGCAGTACTTC. Translating it yields CASSIGTSGPTPYEQYF. The complete variable domain, with remaining parts taken from reference TRBV19 and TRBJ2-7, reads DGGITQSPKYLFRKEGQNVTLSCEQNLNHDAMYWYRQDPGQGLRLIYYSQIVNDFQKGDIAEGYSVSREKKESFPLTVTSAQKNPTAFYLCASSIGTSGPTPYEQYFGPGTRLTVT.

A few counts support this clone. Other DNA sequences in the same sample also yield this CDR3. J is TRBJ1-1 and V is TRBV5-1; D ambiguous. V was clipped by 0 bases and J by 3 bases, with 6 bases between them. In germline, CDR1 is SGHRS, CDR2 YFSETQ. The length of the CDR3 is 13 residues. The CDR3 sequence: CASSLGPYTEAFF. The CDR3 DNA is TGCGCCAGCAGCTTGGGACCTTACACTGAAGCTTTCTTT.

The chain employs TRBV5-4 and TRBJ2-1; weak D call: TRBD1 (6 bases). The germline V gene has CDR1 SGHNT and CDR2 YYREEE (reference sequence). V lost 2 bases to trimming and J lost 7 bases, with 10 bases between them. The CDR3 is 13 residues long. The CDR3 coding sequence is TGTGCCAGCAGCTTCGGACAGCAGAATGAGCAGTTCTTC. Translation: CASSFGQQNEQFF.

As concerns this clone: Other DNA sequences from this sample encode an identical CDR3 as well. The V call is TRBV6-5, the J call TRBJ2-7; 7 nucleotides match TRBD1. V gave up 4 bases and J gave up 2 bases; unmatched junction bases: 2. The CDR3 consists of 13 residues. Germline V gene lookup returns CDR1 MNHEY and CDR2 SVGAGI. The CDR3 DNA reads as TGTGCCAGCAGTTTGGACAGGACCTACGAGCAGTACTTC. It translates to CASSLDRTYEQYF.

The chain joins TRBV11-2 to TRBJ2-5, with TRBD2 matching over 7 bases. V lost 4 bases and J lost 5; bases outside the gene matches: 10. The CDR3 contains 15 residues. Germline assignment: CDR1 SGHAT and CDR2 FQNNGV. The CDR3 nucleotides are TGTGCCAGCAGCTCCCTAGCGGCGGGGGAGGAGACCCAGTACTTC. The encoded protein is CASSSLAAGEETQYF.

The chain carries TRBV5-1 and TRBJ2-1; D tentatively fits TRBD1 or TRBD2 (5 bases each). The germline V and J ends were trimmed by 0 bases and 7 bases, with 11 bases remaining between them. Germline V gene data show CDR1 as SGHRS and CDR2 as YFSETQ. This CDR3 has 14 amino acids. CDR3 residues: CASSLAEGKNEQFF. The CDR3, as DNA: TGCGCCAGCAGCTTGGCCGAGGGGAAGAATGAGCAGTTCTTC.

As for this clone: The same CDR3 also results from other DNA sequences found in this sample. The chain couples TRBV15 to TRBJ2-5, with a possible D match to TRBD2 (6 bases). Germline values: CDR1 LNHNV, CDR2 YYDKDF (reference sequence). CDR3 length: 14 residues. Trimming pared 1 base from V and 2 bases from J, leaving 8 bases between. The CDR3 reads CATSRGGEQETQYF. The CDR3 DNA is TGTGCCACCAGCAGAGGGGGGGAACAAGAGACCCAGTACTTC.

Details on this clone: The sample has other DNA sequences that encode this CDR3 too. This chain links TRBV7-9 with TRBJ2-5; D is unclear. Trimming shortened V by 5 bases and J by 2 bases, and 9 bases separated the two germline ends. CDR3 size: 13 residues. CDR1 and CDR2 (germline): SEHNR, FQNEAQ (reference sequence). The CDR3 coding sequence is TGTGCCAGCAGCCCGGACGGACAAGAGACCCAGTACTTC. Protein: CASSPDGQETQYF.

The J gene is TRBJ2-3, the V gene TRBV7-9; 10 positions agree with TRBD1. The CDR3 consists of 17 residues. Losses at the gene ends were 4 bases for V and 6 bases for J; bases not matched to a gene: 13. Germline V gene sequence: CDR1 SEHNR, CDR2 FQNEAQ (reference sequence). Here the CDR3 DNA reads TGTGCCAGCAGCTCGCCTCTAAGGACAGGGGGAGACGATACGCAGTATTTT. Protein product: CASSSPLRTGGDDTQYF. The full variable domain, with the rest looked up from reference TRBV7-9 and TRBJ2-3, is DTGVSQNPRHKITKRGQNVTFRCDPISEHNRLYWYRQTLGQGPEFLTYFQNEAQLEKSRLLSDRFSAERPKGSFSTLEIQRTEQGDSAMYLCASSSPLRTGGDDTQYFGPGTRLTVL.